At least ten counts were recorded for the clone carrying this T cell receptor beta chain. The data were obtained in a study of T cells in Graves' hyperthyroidism and ophthalmopathy. The TCR beta CDR3 regions underwent amplification using RNA transcripts as the source. TCR CDR3 regions were first amplified by RT-PCR with HTBI primers. TCRdb used MiXCR to reprocess the multiplex PCR reads, holding one entry per CDR3 protein. The data show approximately 600,000 distinct CDR3 sequences, less than 25% seen once. Any patient presenting with uncontrolled infection, other autoimmune disease, pregnancy or lactation was left out. Diagnoses used clinical symptoms, serum thyroxine and TRAb, thyroid ultrasound and orbital computed tomography. Germline V gene data show CDR1 as SGHDT and CDR2 as YYEEEE. CDR3 length: 17 residues. Trimming left V 1 base short and J 2 bases short, with 15 bases between.

The sequenced material came from blood. The TCR comes from a man younger than 45 with Graves' ophthalmopathy. This chain connects TRBV5-6 to TRBJ1-4; D is undetermined. The DNA for the CDR3 is TGTGCCAGCAGCTTGCGGGAGGCTGTCAGCACTAATGAAAAACTGTTTTTT. Its translation is CASSLREAVSTNEKLFF.